Listed below are T cell receptor beta chains from one sample, sequenced in a study of shared clonotypes between healthy human individuals. Clones were sequenced by immunoSEQ multiplex PCR, and TCRdb holds only the in-frame ones, with some missing. Of roughly 500,000 clones in the sample, about 82% were seen once. Sequenced material: PBMCs. These receptors all stem from a woman aged 40 to 50 in good health. Some clones in this sample may be carry-over from other donors' samples. Both conserved end residues are part of each CDR3. Fields, in order: J gene, clone size, V gene, D gene, CDR3 protein, CDR3 DNA. A D gene is named only where the DNA matches it firmly. The size field is filled for only some rows; it gives once, few, many or a size class.

j_call: TRBJ2-1
clone_size: -
v_call: TRBV7-8
d_call: -
cdr3_aa: CASSLDGGPYNEQFF
cdr3_nt: TGTGCCAGCAGCTTAGACGGGGGGCCCTACAATGAGCAGTTCTTC

j_call: TRBJ2-3
clone_size: -
v_call: TRBV4-3
d_call: -
cdr3_aa: CASSQDPGDTSTDTQYF
cdr3_nt: TGCGCCAGCAGCCAAGACCCCGGGGACACAAGCACAGATACGCAGTATTTT

j_call: TRBJ1-5
clone_size: -
v_call: TRBV19
d_call: -
cdr3_aa: CASTPWGTGDNQPQHF
cdr3_nt: TGTGCCAGTACCCCCTGGGGTACAGGAGACAATCAGCCCCAGCATTTT

j_call: TRBJ2-2
clone_size: once
v_call: TRBV11-2
d_call: TRBD2
cdr3_aa: CASRGSLAAGELFF
cdr3_nt: TGTGCCAGCAGGGGTTCACTAGCGGCCGGGGAGCTGTTTTTT

j_call: TRBJ2-1
clone_size: -
v_call: TRBV19
d_call: -
cdr3_aa: CAVGQINEQFF
cdr3_nt: TGTGCCGTCGGACAGATCAATGAGCAGTTCTTC

j_call: TRBJ2-1
clone_size: -
v_call: TRBV6-5
d_call: TRBD2
cdr3_aa: CASSYGPKLAGDLFF
cdr3_nt: TGTGCCAGCAGTTACGGGCCCAAACTAGCGGGAGATTTGTTCTTC

j_call: TRBJ2-3
clone_size: once
v_call: TRBV5-1
d_call: -
cdr3_aa: CASSTGNSWEDTQYF
cdr3_nt: TGCGCCAGCAGTACGGGGAACTCCTGGGAGGATACGCAGTATTTT

j_call: TRBJ2-1
clone_size: -
v_call: TRBV18
d_call: TRBD1
cdr3_aa: CASSPRTGGSSNEQFF
cdr3_nt: TGTGCCAGCTCACCAAGGACAGGGGGCAGCTCCAATGAGCAGTTCTTC

j_call: TRBJ2-7
clone_size: many
v_call: TRBV2
d_call: -
cdr3_aa: CASTREYEQYF
cdr3_nt: TGTGCCAGCACTAGGGAGTACGAGCAGTACTTC

j_call: TRBJ1-4
clone_size: -
v_call: TRBV30
d_call: -
cdr3_aa: CAWTVGANEKLFF
cdr3_nt: TGTGCCTGGACAGTCGGGGCTAATGAAAAACTGTTTTTT

j_call: TRBJ2-1
clone_size: -
v_call: TRBV19
d_call: TRBD2
cdr3_aa: CASSMGELAGGNEQFF
cdr3_nt: TGTGCCAGTAGTATGGGGGAACTAGCGGGAGGCAATGAGCAGTTCTTC

j_call: TRBJ2-7
clone_size: -
v_call: TRBV18
d_call: -
cdr3_aa: CASSPNDGYEQYF
cdr3_nt: TGTGCCAGCTCACCCAATGACGGCTACGAGCAGTACTTC

j_call: TRBJ1-1
clone_size: -
v_call: TRBV18
d_call: TRBD1
cdr3_aa: CASSPIAGGARTEAFF
cdr3_nt: TGTGCCAGCTCACCCATTGCAGGGGGCGCGAGAACTGAAGCTTTCTTT

j_call: TRBJ2-6
clone_size: -
v_call: TRBV7-9
d_call: -
cdr3_aa: CASSLALDSPGANVLTF
cdr3_nt: TGTGCCAGCAGCTTAGCCTTAGACAGTCCTGGGGCCAACGTCCTGACTTTC

j_call: TRBJ2-7
clone_size: -
v_call: TRBV11-2
d_call: -
cdr3_aa: CASSFSGSTYEQYF
cdr3_nt: TGTGCCAGCAGCTTTTCAGGTTCTACCTACGAGCAGTACTTC

j_call: TRBJ2-5
clone_size: -
v_call: TRBV10-1
d_call: -
cdr3_aa: CASSERQNQETQYF
cdr3_nt: TGCGCCAGCAGTGAGAGGCAGAACCAAGAGACCCAGTACTTC

j_call: TRBJ2-7
clone_size: -
v_call: TRBV6-1
d_call: -
cdr3_aa: CASSENAGYYEQYF
cdr3_nt: TGTGCCAGCAGTGAAAACGCAGGTTACTACGAGCAGTACTTC

j_call: TRBJ2-4
clone_size: few
v_call: TRBV18
d_call: -
cdr3_aa: CASSFSRGGNIQYF
cdr3_nt: TGTGCCAGCTCGTTCAGTAGAGGTGGAAACATTCAGTACTTC

j_call: TRBJ2-1
clone_size: -
v_call: TRBV30
d_call: -
cdr3_aa: CAWSVGGKRQFF
cdr3_nt: TGTGCCTGGAGTGTAGGAGGGAAACGACAGTTCTTC

j_call: TRBJ2-1
clone_size: many
v_call: TRBV10-1
d_call: -
cdr3_aa: CASSESSVTNEQFF
cdr3_nt: TGCGCCAGCAGTGAGTCTAGCGTTACGAATGAGCAGTTCTTC

j_call: TRBJ1-4
clone_size: -
v_call: TRBV27
d_call: -
cdr3_aa: CASSWASDEKLFF
cdr3_nt: TGTGCCAGCAGTTGGGCGAGTGATGAAAAACTGTTTTTT

j_call: TRBJ1-2
clone_size: -
v_call: TRBV10-3
d_call: -
cdr3_aa: CATRERTDYGYTF
cdr3_nt: TGTGCCACCAGAGAAAGGACCGACTATGGCTACACCTTC

j_call: TRBJ2-7
clone_size: once
v_call: TRBV5-1
d_call: -
cdr3_aa: CASKVDSSYEQYF
cdr3_nt: TGCGCCAGCAAAGTAGACAGCTCCTACGAGCAGTACTTC

j_call: TRBJ1-2
clone_size: -
v_call: TRBV10-3
d_call: TRBD1
cdr3_aa: CAISDRSQGAEGYTF
cdr3_nt: TGTGCCATCAGTGATAGGTCGCAGGGGGCGGAAGGCTACACCTTC

j_call: TRBJ2-2
clone_size: few
v_call: TRBV4-2
d_call: TRBD1
cdr3_aa: CASSLSQGAHGELFF
cdr3_nt: TGTGCCAGCAGCCTCTCACAGGGGGCGCACGGGGAGCTGTTTTTT

j_call: TRBJ1-2
clone_size: -
v_call: TRBV30
d_call: TRBD1
cdr3_aa: CAWTIAGQGGNTF
cdr3_nt: TGTGCCTGGACCATTGCGGGACAGGGAGGTAACACCTTC

j_call: TRBJ1-2
clone_size: -
v_call: TRBV7-9
d_call: -
cdr3_aa: CASSPTTEILYGYTF
cdr3_nt: TGTGCCAGCAGCCCAACGACCGAGATCCTTTATGGCTACACCTTC

j_call: TRBJ2-1
clone_size: -
v_call: TRBV27
d_call: TRBD2
cdr3_aa: CASTAGTSGRGEQFF
cdr3_nt: TGTGCCAGCACTGCCGGGACTAGCGGGAGAGGTGAGCAGTTCTTC

j_call: TRBJ2-1
clone_size: -
v_call: TRBV6-6
d_call: -
cdr3_aa: CASSYTRTYNEQFF
cdr3_nt: TGTGCCAGCAGTTACACCCGAACCTACAATGAGCAGTTCTTC

j_call: TRBJ2-7
clone_size: -
v_call: TRBV5-1
d_call: -
cdr3_aa: CASSLRQAGGNEQYF
cdr3_nt: TGCGCCAGCAGCCTACGACAGGCGGGTGGCAACGAGCAGTACTTC

j_call: TRBJ2-1
clone_size: -
v_call: TRBV7-6
d_call: -
cdr3_aa: CASSLVLSPYNEQFF
cdr3_nt: TGTGCCAGCAGCTTAGTCCTCAGCCCCTACAATGAGCAGTTCTTC

j_call: TRBJ1-4
clone_size: -
v_call: TRBV2
d_call: -
cdr3_aa: CASRFGVASTNEKLFF
cdr3_nt: TGTGCCAGCAGATTCGGGGTCGCGTCAACTAATGAAAAACTGTTTTTT

j_call: TRBJ2-7
clone_size: -
v_call: TRBV7-2
d_call: TRBD2
cdr3_aa: CASSYQAGEGYEQYF
cdr3_nt: TGTGCCAGCAGCTACCAAGCGGGAGAGGGGTACGAGCAGTACTTC

j_call: TRBJ2-7
clone_size: -
v_call: TRBV30
d_call: TRBD1
cdr3_aa: CAWGPGGDEQYF
cdr3_nt: TGTGCCTGGGGCCCAGGGGGCGACGAGCAGTACTTC

j_call: TRBJ2-5
clone_size: -
v_call: TRBV28
d_call: -
cdr3_aa: CASSFDETQYF
cdr3_nt: TGTGCCAGCAGTTTCGATGAGACCCAGTACTTC

j_call: TRBJ1-2
clone_size: -
v_call: TRBV2
d_call: -
cdr3_aa: CASSPQGLDYGYTF
cdr3_nt: TGTGCCAGCAGCCCACAGGGCCTGGACTATGGCTACACCTTC

j_call: TRBJ2-7
clone_size: -
v_call: TRBV5-6
d_call: -
cdr3_aa: CASSSLGSPSLNEQYF
cdr3_nt: TGTGCCAGCAGCTCCCTCGGGAGCCCCTCTCTAAACGAGCAGTACTTC

j_call: TRBJ1-1
clone_size: -
v_call: TRBV29-1
d_call: -
cdr3_aa: CSVEEFPGTEAFF
cdr3_nt: TGCAGCGTTGAAGAGTTCCCGGGGACTGAAGCTTTCTTT

j_call: TRBJ1-2
clone_size: -
v_call: TRBV28
d_call: -
cdr3_aa: CASSLSPKPGDYGYTF
cdr3_nt: TGTGCCAGCAGTTTATCCCCCAAGCCGGGAGACTATGGCTACACCTTC

j_call: TRBJ2-7
clone_size: -
v_call: TRBV11-2
d_call: TRBD1
cdr3_aa: CASSRGQDLREQYF
cdr3_nt: TGTGCCAGCAGCCGCGGACAGGACTTGCGCGAGCAGTACTTC

j_call: TRBJ2-1
clone_size: -
v_call: TRBV7-8
d_call: -
cdr3_aa: CASSPGPQTYNEQFF
cdr3_nt: TGTGCCAGCAGCCCGGGACCCCAGACCTACAATGAGCAGTTCTTC

j_call: TRBJ2-7
clone_size: -
v_call: TRBV6-6
d_call: TRBD2
cdr3_aa: CASSYSISGTYEQYF
cdr3_nt: TGTGCCAGCAGTTACTCGATCAGCGGGACCTACGAGCAGTACTTC

j_call: TRBJ2-7
clone_size: -
v_call: TRBV2
d_call: -
cdr3_aa: CASSDGGTHF
cdr3_nt: TGTGCCAGCAGTGATGGAGGGACCCACTTC

j_call: TRBJ1-5
clone_size: -
v_call: TRBV7-2
d_call: -
cdr3_aa: CASSPGHPEQPQHF
cdr3_nt: TGTGCCAGCAGCCCGGGACACCCCGAACAGCCCCAGCATTTT

j_call: TRBJ2-3
clone_size: -
v_call: TRBV5-1
d_call: TRBD2
cdr3_aa: CATTVDGRTTDTQYF
cdr3_nt: TGCGCCACCACCGTCGACGGGAGGACCACAGATACGCAGTATTTT

j_call: TRBJ2-3
clone_size: few
v_call: TRBV27
d_call: TRBD2
cdr3_aa: CASTPSGRITQYF
cdr3_nt: TGTGCCAGCACCCCTAGCGGGAGAATTACGCAGTATTTT

j_call: TRBJ2-7
clone_size: -
v_call: TRBV28
d_call: TRBD1
cdr3_aa: CASSSLWEQGAGYEQYF
cdr3_nt: TGTGCCAGCAGTTCTCTCTGGGAACAGGGGGCTGGGTACGAGCAGTACTTC